The sequence of this T cell receptor (beta chain) was determined in a study of T cells in Graves' hyperthyroidism and ophthalmopathy. Study-wide context: Before any treatment, at initial diagnosis, peripheral blood was collected.

The germline V and J ends were trimmed by 5 bases and 6 bases, with 16 bases remaining between them. CDR1 is SGHVS and CDR2 is FQNEAQ in the germline V gene. The CDR3 runs to 14 residues. Patients having uncontrolled infection, another autoimmune disease, pregnancy or lactation were not included. This clonotype showed up just a few times. RNA transcripts yielded amplified TCR beta CDR3 regions. First-round RT-PCR of the TCR CDR3 relied on the HTBI primer set. TCRdb recomputed calls from the multiplex PCR reads with MiXCR, one row per CDR3 protein. Of about 340,000 distinct CDR3 sequences listed, 18% are singletons.

Material for sequencing was blood. This TCR came from a woman between 45 and 60 years old with Graves' hyperthyroidism. The chain combines TRBV7-8 with TRBJ1-1; D not resolved. CDR3 protein: CASSPGPEGAEAFF. The CDR3 DNA follows: TGTGCCAGCAGCCCTGGCCCCGAGGGAGCTGAAGCTTTCTTT.